This is a list of T cell receptor beta chains from one sample in a study of technical replicates of blood from a few donors. The method was immunoSEQ multiplex PCR; TCRdb's version includes in-frame clones alone and lacks a portion of them. This sample has 70,000 to 85,000 clones, with approximately 97% found just once. The specimen was T cells isolated from PBMCs. The receptors originated from a human donor in good health. Each CDR3 is given with its conserved first and last residue. A D gene is named only where the DNA matches it firmly. Some rows have no size entry. The others give once, few or many, or a class for an expanded clone.

d_call	v_call	j_call	clone_size	cdr3_aa	cdr3_nt
NA	TRBV29-1	TRBJ2-1	once	CSVNGGLYNEQFF	TGCAGCGTCAATGGGGGACTGTACAATGAGCAGTTCTTC
NA	TRBV5-1	TRBJ1-1	NA	CASSLAQGMNTEAFF	TGCGCCAGCAGCTTGGCTCAGGGAATGAACACTGAAGCTTTCTTT
NA	TRBV4-1	TRBJ1-3	NA	CASSQIQGSGNTIYF	TGCGCCAGCAGCCAGATCCAGGGTTCTGGAAACACCATATATTTT
TRBD1	TRBV29-1	TRBJ2-7	once	CSVARDRPYEQYF	TGCAGCGTTGCCCGGGACAGACCCTACGAGCAGTACTTC
NA	TRBV5-6	TRBJ1-1	NA	CASSSSQQGNTEAFF	TGTGCCAGCAGCTCCTCTCAGCAGGGAAACACTGAAGCTTTCTTT
TRBD1	TRBV19	TRBJ2-1	NA	CASSPRQGKESYNEQFF	TGTGCCAGTAGTCCACGACAGGGAAAGGAATCCTACAATGAGCAGTTCTTC
NA	TRBV28	TRBJ1-1	few	CASSTPGGNTEAFF	TGTGCCAGCAGTACCCCAGGTGGGAACACTGAAGCTTTCTTT
TRBD1	TRBV29-1	TRBJ1-2	NA	CSVSDRGRLDYGYTF	TGCAGCGTCTCGGACAGGGGGCGCCTGGACTATGGCTACACCTTC
NA	TRBV27	TRBJ2-2	NA	CASRPQGTHLATGELFF	TGTGCCAGCAGGCCACAGGGGACTCACCTTGCTACCGGGGAGCTGTTTTTT
NA	TRBV7-9	TRBJ1-3	NA	CASSPMGSSGNTIYF	TGTGCCAGCAGCCCGATGGGGAGCTCTGGAAACACCATATATTTT
NA	TRBV10-1	TRBJ2-1	NA	CASRGGGGLFPACSYNEQFF	TGCGCCAGCAGGGGGGGTGGGGGACTTTTTCCTGCTTGCTCCTACAATGAGCAGTTCTTC
TRBD1	TRBV5-4	TRBJ1-6	NA	CASSLPFGQGFNSPLHF	TGTGCCAGCAGCTTGCCGTTTGGACAGGGATTTAATTCACCCCTCCACTTT
TRBD1	TRBV5-4	TRBJ1-2	NA	CASRPTLQGAYGYTF	TGTGCCAGCAGACCAACCCTCCAGGGGGCCTATGGCTACACCTTC
TRBD2	TRBV5-1	TRBJ2-1	NA	CASSLNQRGFEQFF	TGCGCCAGCAGCTTGAACCAGCGGGGGTTTGAGCAGTTCTTC
TRBD1	TRBV10-1	TRBJ2-5	once	CASSESTGRETQYF	TGCGCCAGCAGTGAGTCGACAGGGAGAGAGACCCAGTACTTC
NA	TRBV18	TRBJ1-4	NA	CASSPRGSVTNEKLFF	TGTGCCAGCTCACCAAGGGGATCGGTAACTAATGAAAAACTGTTTTTT
NA	TRBV28	TRBJ2-7	NA	CASLDRISYEQYF	TGTGCCAGCTTGGACAGAATATCCTACGAGCAGTACTTC
TRBD2	TRBV11-2	TRBJ2-7	NA	CASSLAGGATYEQYF	TGTGCCAGCAGCTTAGCGGGAGGGGCGACCTACGAGCAGTACTTC